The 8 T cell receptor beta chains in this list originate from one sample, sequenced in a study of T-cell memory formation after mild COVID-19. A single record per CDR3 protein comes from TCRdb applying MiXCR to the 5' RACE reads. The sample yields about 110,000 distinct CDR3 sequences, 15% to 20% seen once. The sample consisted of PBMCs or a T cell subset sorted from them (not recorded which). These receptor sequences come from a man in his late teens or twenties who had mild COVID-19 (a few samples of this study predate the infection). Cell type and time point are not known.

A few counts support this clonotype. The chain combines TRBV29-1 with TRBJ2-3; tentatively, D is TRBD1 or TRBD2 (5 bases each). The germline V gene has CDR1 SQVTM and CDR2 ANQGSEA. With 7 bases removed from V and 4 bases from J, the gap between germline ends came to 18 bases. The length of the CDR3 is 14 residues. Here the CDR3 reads CSGLRGVTPDTQYF. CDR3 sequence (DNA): TGCAGCGGCCTACGAGGGGTTACGCCAGATACGCAGTATTTT.

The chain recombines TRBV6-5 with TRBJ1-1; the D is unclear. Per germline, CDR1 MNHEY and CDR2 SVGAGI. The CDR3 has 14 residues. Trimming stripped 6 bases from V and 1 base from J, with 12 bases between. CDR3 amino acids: CASRATWGNTEAFF. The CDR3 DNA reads TGTGCCAGCAGGGCGACTTGGGGGAACACTGAAGCTTTCTTT.

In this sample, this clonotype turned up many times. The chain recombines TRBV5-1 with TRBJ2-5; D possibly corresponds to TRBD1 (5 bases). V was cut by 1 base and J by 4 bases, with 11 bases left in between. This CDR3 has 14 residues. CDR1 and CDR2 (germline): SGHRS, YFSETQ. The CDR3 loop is CASSLTLQGETQYF. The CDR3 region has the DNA TGCGCCAGCAGCTTGACCCTCCAGGGAGAGACCCAGTACTTC.

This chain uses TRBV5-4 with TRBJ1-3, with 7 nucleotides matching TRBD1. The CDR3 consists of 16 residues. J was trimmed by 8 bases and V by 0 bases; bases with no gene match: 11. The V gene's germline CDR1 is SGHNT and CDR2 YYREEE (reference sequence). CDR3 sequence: CASSLAGGQTRHTIYF. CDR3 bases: TGTGCCAGCAGCTTGGCCGGGGGACAGACGCGGCACACCATATATTTT.

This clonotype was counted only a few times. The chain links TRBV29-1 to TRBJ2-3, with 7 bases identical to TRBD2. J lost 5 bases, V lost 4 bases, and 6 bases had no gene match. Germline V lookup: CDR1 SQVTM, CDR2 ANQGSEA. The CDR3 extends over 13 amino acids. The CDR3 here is CSVAGTTKDTQYF. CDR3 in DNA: TGCAGCGTTGCCGGGACTACCAAAGATACGCAGTATTTT.

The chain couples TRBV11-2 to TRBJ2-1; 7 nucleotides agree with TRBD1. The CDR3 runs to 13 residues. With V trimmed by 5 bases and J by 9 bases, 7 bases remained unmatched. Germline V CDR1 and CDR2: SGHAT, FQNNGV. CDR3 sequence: CASSTYRGVEQFF. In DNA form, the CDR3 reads TGTGCCAGCAGCACATACAGGGGTGTTGAGCAGTTCTTC.

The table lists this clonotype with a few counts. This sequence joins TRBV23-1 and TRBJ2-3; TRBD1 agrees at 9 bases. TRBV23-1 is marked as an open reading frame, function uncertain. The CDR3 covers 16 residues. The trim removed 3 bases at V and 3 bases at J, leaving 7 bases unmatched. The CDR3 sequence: CASSQDRGRFTDTQYF. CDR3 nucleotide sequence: TGCGCCAGCAGTCAGGACAGGGGAAGGTTTACAGATACGCAGTATTTT.

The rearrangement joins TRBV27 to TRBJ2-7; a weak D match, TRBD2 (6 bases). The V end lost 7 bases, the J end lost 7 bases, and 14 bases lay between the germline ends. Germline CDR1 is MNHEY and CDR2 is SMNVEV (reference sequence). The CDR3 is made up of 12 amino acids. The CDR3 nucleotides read TGTGCCAGCATGACTAGATGGGGTGAGCAGTACTTC. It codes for CASMTRWGEQYF.